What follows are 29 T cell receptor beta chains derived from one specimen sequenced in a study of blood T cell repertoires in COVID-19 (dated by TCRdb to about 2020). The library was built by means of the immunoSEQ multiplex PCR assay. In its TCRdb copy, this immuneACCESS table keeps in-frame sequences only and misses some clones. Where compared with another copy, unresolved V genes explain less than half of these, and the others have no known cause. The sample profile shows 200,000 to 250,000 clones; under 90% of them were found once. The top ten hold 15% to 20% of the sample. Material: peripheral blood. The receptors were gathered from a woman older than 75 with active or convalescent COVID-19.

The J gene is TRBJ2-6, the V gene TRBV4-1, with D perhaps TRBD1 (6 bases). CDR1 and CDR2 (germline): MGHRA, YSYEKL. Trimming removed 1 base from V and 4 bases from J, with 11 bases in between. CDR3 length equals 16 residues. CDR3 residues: CASSQVGGPGANVLTF. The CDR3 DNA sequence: TGCGCCAGCAGCCAAGTAGGGGGACCCGGGGCCAACGTCCTGACTTTC.

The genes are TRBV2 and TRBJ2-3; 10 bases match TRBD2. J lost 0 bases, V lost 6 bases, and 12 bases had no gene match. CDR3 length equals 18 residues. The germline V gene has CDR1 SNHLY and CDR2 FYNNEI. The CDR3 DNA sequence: TGTGCCAGCAGGACCGGGAGCGGGAGGGGTCGTAGCACAGATACGCAGTATTTT. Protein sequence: CASRTGSGRGRSTDTQYF. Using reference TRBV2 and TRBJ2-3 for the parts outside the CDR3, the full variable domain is EPEVTQTPSHQVTQMGQEVILRCVPISNHLYFYWYRQILGQKVEFLVSFYNNEISEKSEIFDDQFSVERPDGSNFTLKIRSTKLEDSAMYFCASRTGSGRGRSTDTQYFGPGTRLTVL.

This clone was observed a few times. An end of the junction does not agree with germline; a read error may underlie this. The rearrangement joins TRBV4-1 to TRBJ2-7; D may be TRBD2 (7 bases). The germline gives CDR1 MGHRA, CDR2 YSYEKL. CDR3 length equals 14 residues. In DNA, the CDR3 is TGCGCCAGCAGACAAGGGGGAGGGGACTACGAGCAGTACTTC. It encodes CASRQGGGDYEQYF.

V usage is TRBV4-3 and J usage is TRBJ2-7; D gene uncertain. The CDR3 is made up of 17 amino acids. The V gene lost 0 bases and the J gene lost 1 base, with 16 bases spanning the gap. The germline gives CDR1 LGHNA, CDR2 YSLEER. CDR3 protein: CASSQDSTATLSYEQYF. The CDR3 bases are TGCGCCAGCAGCCAAGATAGTACTGCGACACTGTCCTACGAGCAGTACTTC.

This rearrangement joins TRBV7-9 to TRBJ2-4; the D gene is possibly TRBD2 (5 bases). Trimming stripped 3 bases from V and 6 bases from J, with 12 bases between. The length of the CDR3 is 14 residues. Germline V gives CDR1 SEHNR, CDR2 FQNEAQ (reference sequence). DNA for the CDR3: TGTGCCAGCAGCTTTGGTTCCGAGGGAAACATTCAGTACTTC. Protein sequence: CASSFGSEGNIQYF. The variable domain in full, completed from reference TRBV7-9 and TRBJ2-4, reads DTGVSQNPRHKITKRGQNVTFRCDPISEHNRLYWYRQTLGQGPEFLTYFQNEAQLEKSRLLSDRFSAERPKGSFSTLEIQRTEQGDSAMYLCASSFGSEGNIQYFGAGTRLSVL.

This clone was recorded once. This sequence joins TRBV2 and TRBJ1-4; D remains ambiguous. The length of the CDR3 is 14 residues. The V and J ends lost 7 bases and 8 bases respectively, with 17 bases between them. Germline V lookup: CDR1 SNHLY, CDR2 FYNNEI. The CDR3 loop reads CASTLDEAGEKLFF. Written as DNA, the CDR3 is TGTGCCAGCACTCTTGACGAGGCCGGGGAAAAACTGTTTTTT.

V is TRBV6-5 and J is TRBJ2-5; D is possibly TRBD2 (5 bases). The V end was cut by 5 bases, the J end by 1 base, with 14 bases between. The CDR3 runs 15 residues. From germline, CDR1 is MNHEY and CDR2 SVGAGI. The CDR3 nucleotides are TGTGCCAGCAGTAAGAGGGTTTGGGGCCAAGAGACCCAGTACTTC. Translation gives CASSKRVWGQETQYF.

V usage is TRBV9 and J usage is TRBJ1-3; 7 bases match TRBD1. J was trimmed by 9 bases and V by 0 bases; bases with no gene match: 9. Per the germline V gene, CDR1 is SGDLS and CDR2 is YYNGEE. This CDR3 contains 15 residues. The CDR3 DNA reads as TGTGCCAGCAGCGTAGGAAGGGGGCGGGCCGGCACCATATATTTT. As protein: CASSVGRGRAGTIYF.

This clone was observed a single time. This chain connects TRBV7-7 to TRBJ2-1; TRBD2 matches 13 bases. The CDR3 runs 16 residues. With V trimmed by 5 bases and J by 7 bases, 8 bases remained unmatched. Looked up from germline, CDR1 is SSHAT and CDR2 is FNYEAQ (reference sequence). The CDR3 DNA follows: TGTGCCAGCAGCCCAAGGACTAGCGGGAGTGGAAATGAGCAGTTCTTC. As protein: CASSPRTSGSGNEQFF. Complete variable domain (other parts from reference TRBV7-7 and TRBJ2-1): GAGVSQSPRYKVTKRGQDVTLRCDPISSHATLYWYQQALGQGPEFLTYFNYEAQPDKSGLPSDRFSAERPEGSISTLTIQRTEQRDSAMYRCASSPRTSGSGNEQFFGPGTRLTVL.

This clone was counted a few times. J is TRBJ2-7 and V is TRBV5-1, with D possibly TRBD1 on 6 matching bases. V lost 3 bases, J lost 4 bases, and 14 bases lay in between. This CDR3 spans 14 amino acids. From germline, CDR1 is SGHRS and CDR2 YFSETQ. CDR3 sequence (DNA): TGCGCCAGCAGCTCGGACAGAGACGCGTACGAGCAGTACTTC. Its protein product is CASSSDRDAYEQYF.

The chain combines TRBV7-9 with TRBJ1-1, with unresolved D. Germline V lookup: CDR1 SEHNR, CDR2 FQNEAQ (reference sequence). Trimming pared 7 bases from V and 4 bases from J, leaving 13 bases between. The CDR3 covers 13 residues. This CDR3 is CASTMAVGTEAFF. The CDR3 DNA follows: TGTGCCAGCACTATGGCGGTGGGCACTGAAGCTTTCTTT.

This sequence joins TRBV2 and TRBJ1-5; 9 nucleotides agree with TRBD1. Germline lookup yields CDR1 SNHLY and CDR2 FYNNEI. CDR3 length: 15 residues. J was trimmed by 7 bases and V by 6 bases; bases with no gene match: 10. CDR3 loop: CASSSTGGAGQPQHF. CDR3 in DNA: TGTGCCAGCAGCAGTACAGGGGGCGCAGGGCAGCCCCAGCATTTT.

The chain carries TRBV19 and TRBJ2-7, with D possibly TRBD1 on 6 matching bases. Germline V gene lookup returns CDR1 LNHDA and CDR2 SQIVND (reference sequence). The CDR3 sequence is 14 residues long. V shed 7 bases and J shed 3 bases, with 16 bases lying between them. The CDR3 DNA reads TGTGCCAGTAATTCAGGACAGAACTTCTACGAGCAGTACTTC. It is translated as CASNSGQNFYEQYF.

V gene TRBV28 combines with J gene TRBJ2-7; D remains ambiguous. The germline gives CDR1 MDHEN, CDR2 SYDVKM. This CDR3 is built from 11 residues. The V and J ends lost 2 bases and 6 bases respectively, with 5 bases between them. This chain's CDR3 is CASSLSREQYF. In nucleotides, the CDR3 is TGTGCCAGCAGTTTAAGCCGCGAGCAGTACTTC.

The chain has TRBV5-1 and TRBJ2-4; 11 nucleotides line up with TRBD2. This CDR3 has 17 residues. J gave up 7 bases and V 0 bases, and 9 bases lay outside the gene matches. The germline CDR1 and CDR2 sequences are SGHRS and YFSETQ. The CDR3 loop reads CASSLAGTSGTRNIQYF. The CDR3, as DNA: TGCGCCAGCAGCTTGGCGGGGACTAGCGGCACCAGGAACATTCAGTACTTC.

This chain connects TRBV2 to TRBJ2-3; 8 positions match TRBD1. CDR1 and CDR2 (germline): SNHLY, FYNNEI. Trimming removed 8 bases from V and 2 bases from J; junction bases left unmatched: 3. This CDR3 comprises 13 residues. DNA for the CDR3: TGTGCCAGCTCGGGACAGGTCACAGATACGCAGTATTTT. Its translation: CASSGQVTDTQYF.

This chain's CDR3 is CASSAGRYYEQYF. The DNA for the CDR3 is TGTGCCAGTAGTGCGGGACGGTACTACGAGCAGTACTTC. V is TRBV19 and J is TRBJ2-7; tentatively, D is TRBD2 (6 bases). The CDR3 extends over 13 amino acids. In germline, CDR1 is LNHDA, CDR2 SQIVND (reference sequence). V lost 5 bases to trimming and J lost 3 bases, with 11 bases between them.

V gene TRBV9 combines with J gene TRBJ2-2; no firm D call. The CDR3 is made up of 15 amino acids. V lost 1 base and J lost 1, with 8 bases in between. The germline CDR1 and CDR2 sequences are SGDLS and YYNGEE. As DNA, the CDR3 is TGTGCCAGCAGCGTATCCCCCGGGAACACCGGGGAGCTGTTTTTT. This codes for CASSVSPGNTGELFF.

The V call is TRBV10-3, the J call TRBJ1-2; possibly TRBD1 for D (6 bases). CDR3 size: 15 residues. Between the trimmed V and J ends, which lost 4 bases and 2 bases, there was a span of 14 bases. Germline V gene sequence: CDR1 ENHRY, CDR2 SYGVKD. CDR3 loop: CAISAQGQGNYGYTF. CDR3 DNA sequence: TGTGCCATCAGTGCGCAGGGGCAGGGGAACTATGGCTACACCTTC.

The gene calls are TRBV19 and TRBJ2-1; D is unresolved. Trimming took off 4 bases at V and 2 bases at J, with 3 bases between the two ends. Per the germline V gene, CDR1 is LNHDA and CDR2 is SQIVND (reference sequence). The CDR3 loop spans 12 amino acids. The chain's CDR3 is CASSTAYNEQFF. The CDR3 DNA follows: TGTGCCAGTAGTACAGCCTACAATGAGCAGTTCTTC.

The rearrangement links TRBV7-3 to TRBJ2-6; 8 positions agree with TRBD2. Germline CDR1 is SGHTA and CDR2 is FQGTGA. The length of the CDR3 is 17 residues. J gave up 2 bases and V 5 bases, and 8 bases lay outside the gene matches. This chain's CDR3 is CASSLRGGHAGANVLTF. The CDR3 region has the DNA TGTGCCAGCAGCCTCCGGGGGGGGCATGCTGGGGCCAACGTCCTGACTTTC.

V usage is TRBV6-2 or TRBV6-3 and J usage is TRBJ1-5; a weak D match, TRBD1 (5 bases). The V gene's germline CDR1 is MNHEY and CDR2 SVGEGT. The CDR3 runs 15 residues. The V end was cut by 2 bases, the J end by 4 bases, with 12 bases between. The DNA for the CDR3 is TGTGCCAGCAGTTACGGGGCAGGACCGAATCAGCCCCAGCATTTT. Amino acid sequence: CASSYGAGPNQPQHF.

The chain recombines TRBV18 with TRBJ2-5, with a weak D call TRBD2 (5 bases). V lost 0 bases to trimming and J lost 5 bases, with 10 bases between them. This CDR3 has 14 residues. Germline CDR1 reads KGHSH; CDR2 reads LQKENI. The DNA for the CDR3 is TGTGCCAGCTCACCACCAGCCGGGGTGGAGACCCAGTACTTC. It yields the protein CASSPPAGVETQYF.

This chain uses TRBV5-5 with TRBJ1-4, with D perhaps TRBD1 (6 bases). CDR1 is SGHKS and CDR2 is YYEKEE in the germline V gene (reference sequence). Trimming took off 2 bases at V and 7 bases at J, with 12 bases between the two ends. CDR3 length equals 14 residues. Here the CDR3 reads CASSFGGLGEKLFF. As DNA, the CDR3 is TGTGCCAGCAGCTTCGGGGGGCTTGGTGAAAAACTGTTTTTT. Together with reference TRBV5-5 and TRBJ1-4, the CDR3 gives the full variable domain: DAGVTQSPTHLIKTRGQQVTLRCSPISGHKSVSWYQQVLGQGPQFIFQYYEKEERGRGNFPDRFSARQFPNYSSELNVNALLLGDSALYLCASSFGGLGEKLFFGSGTQLSVL.

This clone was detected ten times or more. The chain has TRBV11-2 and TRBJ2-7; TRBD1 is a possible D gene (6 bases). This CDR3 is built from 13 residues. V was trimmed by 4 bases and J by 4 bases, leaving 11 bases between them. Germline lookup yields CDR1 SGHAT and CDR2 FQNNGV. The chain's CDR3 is CASSYTGPYEQYF. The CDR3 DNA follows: TGTGCCAGCAGCTACACAGGGCCTTACGAGCAGTACTTC. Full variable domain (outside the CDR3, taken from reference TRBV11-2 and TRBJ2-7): EAGVAQSPRYKIIEKRQSVAFWCNPISGHATLYWYQQILGQGPKLLIQFQNNGVVDDSQLPKDRFSAERLKGVDSTLKIQPAKLEDSAVYLCASSYTGPYEQYFGPGTRLTVT.

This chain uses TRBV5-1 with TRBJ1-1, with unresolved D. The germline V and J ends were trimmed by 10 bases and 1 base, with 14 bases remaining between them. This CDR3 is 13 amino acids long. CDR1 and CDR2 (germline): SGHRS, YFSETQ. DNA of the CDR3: TGCGCCTCAAGATTTGGGAGGAACACTGAAGCTTTCTTT. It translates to CASRFGRNTEAFF.

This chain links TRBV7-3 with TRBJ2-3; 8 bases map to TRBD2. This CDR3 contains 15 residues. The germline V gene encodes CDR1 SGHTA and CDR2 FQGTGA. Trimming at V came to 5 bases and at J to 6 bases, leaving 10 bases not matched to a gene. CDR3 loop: CASSPSRGGRDTQYF. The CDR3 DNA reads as TGTGCCAGCAGCCCCTCACGGGGGGGGCGTGATACGCAGTATTTT. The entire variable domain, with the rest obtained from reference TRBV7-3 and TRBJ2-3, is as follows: GAGVSQTPSNKVTEKGKYVELRCDPISGHTALYWYRQSLGQGPEFLIYFQGTGAADDSGLPNDRFFAVRPEGSVSTLKIQRTERGDSAVYLCASSPSRGGRDTQYFGPGTRLTVL.

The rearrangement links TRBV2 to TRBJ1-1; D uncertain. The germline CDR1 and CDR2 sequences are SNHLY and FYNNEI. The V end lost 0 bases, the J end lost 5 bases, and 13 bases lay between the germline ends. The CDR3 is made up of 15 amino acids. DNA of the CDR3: TGTGCCAGCAGTGAAGCGGGAGGGATTAGAACTGAAGCTTTCTTT. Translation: CASSEAGGIRTEAFF.

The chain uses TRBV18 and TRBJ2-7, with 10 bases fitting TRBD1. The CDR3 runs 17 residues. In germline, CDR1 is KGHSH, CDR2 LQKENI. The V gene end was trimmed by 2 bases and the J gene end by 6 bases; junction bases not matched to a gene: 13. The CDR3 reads CASSPSSTGQGWLEQYF. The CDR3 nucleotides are TGTGCCAGCTCACCATCAAGCACGGGACAGGGGTGGCTCGAGCAGTACTTC.